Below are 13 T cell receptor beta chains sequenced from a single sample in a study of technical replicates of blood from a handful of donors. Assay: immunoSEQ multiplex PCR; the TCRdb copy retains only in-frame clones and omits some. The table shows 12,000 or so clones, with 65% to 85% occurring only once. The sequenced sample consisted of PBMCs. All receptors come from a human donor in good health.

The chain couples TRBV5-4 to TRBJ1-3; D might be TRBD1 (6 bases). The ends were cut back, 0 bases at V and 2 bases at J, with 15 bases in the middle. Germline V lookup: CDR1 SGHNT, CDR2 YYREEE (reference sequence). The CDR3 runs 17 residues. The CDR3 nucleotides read TGTGCCAGCAGCTTGGACTCCACAGGGAGAGCTGGAAACACCATATATTTT. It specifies CASSLDSTGRAGNTIYF.

In nucleotides, the CDR3 is TGTGCCAGCAGTGAATATTTCGGACAGAACTACGAGCAGTACTTC. Protein product: CASSEYFGQNYEQYF. This chain uses TRBV25-1 with TRBJ2-7; a weak D match, TRBD1 (6 bases). The CDR3 length is 15 residues. Trimming removed 0 bases from V and 3 bases from J, with 12 bases in between. Germline V gene lookup returns CDR1 MGHDK and CDR2 SYGVNS.

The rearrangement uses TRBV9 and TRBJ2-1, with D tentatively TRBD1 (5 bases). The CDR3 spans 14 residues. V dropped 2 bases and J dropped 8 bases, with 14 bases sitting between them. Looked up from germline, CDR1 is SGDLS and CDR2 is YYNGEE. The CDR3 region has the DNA TGTGCCAGCAGCGTCGCCTCAGGGCATCATGAGCAGTTCTTC. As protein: CASSVASGHHEQFF. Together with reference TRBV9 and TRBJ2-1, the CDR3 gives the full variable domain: DSGVTQTPKHLITATGQRVTLRCSPRSGDLSVYWYQQSLDQGLQFLIQYYNGEERAKGNILERFSAQQFPDLHSELNLSSLELGDSALYFCASSVASGHHEQFFGPGTRLTVL.

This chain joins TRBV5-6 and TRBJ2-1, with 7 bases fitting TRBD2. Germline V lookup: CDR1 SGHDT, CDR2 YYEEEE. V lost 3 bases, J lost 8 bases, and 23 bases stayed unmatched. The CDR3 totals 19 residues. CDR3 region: CASSYPLATKIPLRDEQFF. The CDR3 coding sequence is TGTGCCAGCAGCTACCCACTAGCGACAAAAATACCCCTGCGGGATGAGCAGTTCTTC.

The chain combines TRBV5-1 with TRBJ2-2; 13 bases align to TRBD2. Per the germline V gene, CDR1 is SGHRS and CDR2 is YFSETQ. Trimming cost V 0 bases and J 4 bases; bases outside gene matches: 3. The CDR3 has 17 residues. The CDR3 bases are TGCGCCAGCAGCTTGGTAACTAGCGGGAGGGGCACCGGGGAGCTGTTTTTT. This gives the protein CASSLVTSGRGTGELFF.

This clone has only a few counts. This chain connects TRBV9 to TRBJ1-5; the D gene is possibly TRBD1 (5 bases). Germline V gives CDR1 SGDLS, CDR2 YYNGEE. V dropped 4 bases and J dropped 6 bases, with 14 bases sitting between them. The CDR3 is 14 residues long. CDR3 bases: TGTGCCAGCAGCCCCCAGGGCTCAGGTCAGCCCCAGCATTTT. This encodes CASSPQGSGQPQHF.

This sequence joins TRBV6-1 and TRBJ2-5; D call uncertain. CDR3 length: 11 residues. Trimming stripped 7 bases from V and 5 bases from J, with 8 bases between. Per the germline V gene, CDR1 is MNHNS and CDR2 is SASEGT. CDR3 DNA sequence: TGTGCCAGCAAGAGAGAGGAGACCCAGTACTTC. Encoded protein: CASKREETQYF.

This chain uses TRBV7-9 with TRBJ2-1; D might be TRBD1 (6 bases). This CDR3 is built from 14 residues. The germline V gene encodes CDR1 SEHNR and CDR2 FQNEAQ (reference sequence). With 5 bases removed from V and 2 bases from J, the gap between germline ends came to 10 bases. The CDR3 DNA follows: TGTGCCAGCAGCCCCTGGACAGCCTACAATGAGCAGTTCTTC. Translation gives CASSPWTAYNEQFF.

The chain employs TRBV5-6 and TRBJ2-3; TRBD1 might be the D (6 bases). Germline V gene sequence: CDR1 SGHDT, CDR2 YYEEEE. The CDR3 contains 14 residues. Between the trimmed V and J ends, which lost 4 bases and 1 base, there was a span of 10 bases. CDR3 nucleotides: TGTGCCAGCAGCGACGGACAGCGCACAGATACGCAGTATTTT. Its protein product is CASSDGQRTDTQYF.

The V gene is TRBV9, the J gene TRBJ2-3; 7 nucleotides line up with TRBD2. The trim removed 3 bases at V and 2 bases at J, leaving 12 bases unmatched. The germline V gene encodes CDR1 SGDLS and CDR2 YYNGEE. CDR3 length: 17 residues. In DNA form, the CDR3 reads TGTGCCAGCAGCGCCCGATCTGGGACTAACCCCACAGATACGCAGTATTTT. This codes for CASSARSGTNPTDTQYF. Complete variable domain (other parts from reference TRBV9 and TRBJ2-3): DSGVTQTPKHLITATGQRVTLRCSPRSGDLSVYWYQQSLDQGLQFLIQYYNGEERAKGNILERFSAQQFPDLHSELNLSSLELGDSALYFCASSARSGTNPTDTQYFGPGTRLTVL.

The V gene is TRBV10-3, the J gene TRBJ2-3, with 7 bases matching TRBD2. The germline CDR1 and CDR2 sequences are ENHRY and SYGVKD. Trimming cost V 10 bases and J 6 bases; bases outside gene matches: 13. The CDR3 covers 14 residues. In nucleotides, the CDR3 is TGTGCCACCCGGGGGGACTACTTCACCGATACGCAGTATTTT. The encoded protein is CATRGDYFTDTQYF.

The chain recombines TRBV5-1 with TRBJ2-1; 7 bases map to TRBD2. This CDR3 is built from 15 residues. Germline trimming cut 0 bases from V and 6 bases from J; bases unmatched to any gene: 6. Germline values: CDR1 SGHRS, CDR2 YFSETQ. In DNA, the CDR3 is TGCGCCAGCAGCTTGGAACTAGGGAGGGCCAATGAGCAGTTCTTC. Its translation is CASSLELGRANEQFF.

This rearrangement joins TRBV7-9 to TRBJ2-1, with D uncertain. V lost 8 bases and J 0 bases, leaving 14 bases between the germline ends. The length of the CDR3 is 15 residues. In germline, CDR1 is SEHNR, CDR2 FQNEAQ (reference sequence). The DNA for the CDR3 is TGTGCCAGCGCCTCCCCGGAGAGCTCCTACAATGAGCAGTTCTTC. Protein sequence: CASASPESSYNEQFF.